One sample yielded the 21 T cell receptor beta chains listed below, sequenced in a study of T cells after yellow fever vaccination. TCRdb re-derived calls from the 5' RACE reads in MiXCR, one entry per CDR3 protein. The sample has 300,000 to 400,000 distinct CDR3 sequences, around 12% seen once. Sequencing was performed on CD4+ T cells sorted from PBMCs, taken 15 days after the yellow fever booster vaccination. Receptors originate from a man aged 18 to 30 who received the YFV17D yellow fever vaccine.

V gene TRBV23-1 combines with J gene TRBJ1-5; D unresolved. TRBV23-1 is known as an ORF, though its function is uncertain. The V and J ends lost 4 bases and 0 bases respectively, with 4 bases between them. The CDR3 consists of 13 residues. This CDR3 is CASSRRSNQPQHF. The CDR3 DNA reads as TGCGCCAGCAGTCGGCGTAGCAATCAGCCCCAGCATTTT.

The chain has TRBV20-1 and TRBJ2-3; the match to TRBD2 covers 11 bases. The ends lost 2 bases at V and 6 bases at J; junction bases unmatched: 7. Germline CDR1 and CDR2: DFQATT and SNEGSKA (reference sequence). CDR3 size: 15 residues. The CDR3 here is CSARLAGGPEDTQYF. CDR3 in DNA: TGCAGTGCTAGATTAGCGGGGGGGCCTGAGGATACGCAGTATTTT.

This clonotype has only a few counts. The CDR3 is CSARDTGAWRNEQFF. CDR3 nucleotides: TGCAGTGCTAGAGATACAGGGGCGTGGCGGAATGAGCAGTTCTTC. The chain couples TRBV20-1 to TRBJ2-1; 7 nucleotides align to TRBD1. Germline CDR1 and CDR2: DFQATT and SNEGSKA (reference sequence). V was clipped by 0 bases and J by 7 bases; unmatched bases: 9. The CDR3 totals 15 residues.

This clonotype has just a few counts. The rearrangement joins TRBV7-2 to TRBJ2-3; unclear D gene. The CDR3 length is 13 residues. Deletions cut 4 bases from V and 6 bases from J, with 11 bases between. CDR1 and CDR2 from the germline V gene are SGHTA and FQGNSA. The CDR3 spells CASSSWYPDTQYF. Here the CDR3 DNA reads TGTGCCAGCAGCTCCTGGTACCCCGATACGCAGTATTTT.

In this sample, this clonotype turned up a few times. The rearrangement uses TRBV12-3 or TRBV12-4 and TRBJ2-6; D gene ambiguous. V lost 1 base and J 4 bases, leaving 5 bases between the germline ends. This CDR3 has 14 residues. The CDR3 reads CASSLEVGANVLTF. Written as DNA, the CDR3 is TGTGCCAGCAGTTTAGAAGTGGGGGCCAACGTCCTGACTTTC.

This clonotype was observed a handful of times. The V gene is TRBV9, the J gene TRBJ1-4, with D unclear. V lost 0 bases and J lost 10, with 16 bases in between. Germline V gene lookup returns CDR1 SGDLS and CDR2 YYNGEE. This CDR3 has 15 residues. The CDR3 nucleotides read TGTGCCAGCAGCGTAGTAGGAGGCATCGAGGGAAAACTGTTTTTT. It is translated as CASSVVGGIEGKLFF.

This clonotype occurred many times. This chain links TRBV2 with TRBJ2-5; no firm D call. With 6 bases removed from V and 0 bases from J, the gap between germline ends came to 2 bases. CDR1 and CDR2 (germline): SNHLY, FYNNEI. The CDR3 covers 11 residues. The CDR3 reads CASRYQETQYF. Here the CDR3 DNA reads TGTGCCAGCAGGTACCAAGAGACCCAGTACTTC. Complete variable domain (other parts from reference TRBV2 and TRBJ2-5): EPEVTQTPSHQVTQMGQEVILRCVPISNHLYFYWYRQILGQKVEFLVSFYNNEISEKSEIFDDQFSVERPDGSNFTLKIRSTKLEDSAMYFCASRYQETQYFGPGTRLLVL.

This clonotype was recorded at least ten times. The chain carries TRBV5-1 and TRBJ2-7; D assignment may be TRBD1 or TRBD2 (5 bases each). Germline V gene lookup returns CDR1 SGHRS and CDR2 YFSETQ. V shed 4 bases and J shed 2 bases, with 10 bases lying between them. This CDR3 spans 13 amino acids. The CDR3 here is CASSVQEAYEQYV. The CDR3 nucleotides read TGCGCCAGCAGCGTACAGGAGGCCTACGAGCAGTACGTC.

This clonotype was observed a handful of times. CDR3 residues: CASSYAREGRLFGEQFF. CDR3 DNA sequence: TGTGCCAGCAGTTACGCCAGGGAGGGGAGACTCTTCGGTGAGCAGTTCTTC. The V and J genes are TRBV6-2 or TRBV6-3 and TRBJ2-1, with 7 bases lining up with TRBD2. The CDR3 consists of 17 residues. CDR1 is MNHEY, CDR2 SVGEGT, per germline. With V trimmed by 2 bases and J by 9 bases, 16 bases remained unmatched.

This clonotype has ten or more counts. The chain carries TRBV5-1 and TRBJ1-1; the D gene is possibly TRBD1 (6 bases). Germline lookup yields CDR1 SGHRS and CDR2 YFSETQ. Between the trimmed V and J ends, which lost 4 bases and 3 bases, there was a span of 10 bases. The length of the CDR3 is 13 residues. CDR3 protein: CASSGTGYTEAFF. In DNA, the CDR3 is TGCGCCAGCAGCGGAACAGGGTACACTGAAGCTTTCTTT.

This clonotype was detected ten times or more. This chain connects TRBV5-1 to TRBJ2-4, with a tentative D call TRBD2 (6 bases). The germline V gene has CDR1 SGHRS and CDR2 YFSETQ. The CDR3 sequence is 13 residues long. V lost 0 bases and J lost 7, with 8 bases in between. The CDR3 spells CASSLGGENIQYF. The DNA for the CDR3 is TGCGCCAGCAGCTTGGGGGGGGAGAACATTCAGTACTTC.

There are many counts of this clonotype. The V call is TRBV20-1, the J call TRBJ2-7; the match to TRBD2 covers 12 bases. V gave up 5 bases and J gave up 4 bases; unmatched junction bases: 9. Looked up from germline, CDR1 is DFQATT and CDR2 is SNEGSKA (reference sequence). The CDR3 covers 15 residues. The CDR3: CSASPRTSGGYEQYF. CDR3 bases: TGCAGTGCTTCACCCAGAACTAGCGGGGGGTACGAGCAGTACTTC.

This clonotype was seen a few times. The rearrangement joins TRBV5-1 to TRBJ1-2, with TRBD1 matching over 8 bases. CDR1 is SGHRS and CDR2 is YFSETQ in the germline V gene. The CDR3 is 14 residues long. With V trimmed by 4 bases and J by 5 bases, 7 bases remained unmatched. For the CDR3, the DNA is TGCGCCAGCAGCCCAATGACAGGGGATTATGGCTACACCTTC. Residues: CASSPMTGDYGYTF.

The rearrangement joins TRBV6-5 to TRBJ2-6; 11 bases fit TRBD1. The CDR3 has 21 amino acids. V was pared by 6 bases and J by 0 bases, with 16 bases of the junction left unmatched. Germline V gene lookup returns CDR1 MNHEY and CDR2 SVGAGI. The CDR3 here is CASSRTGTGGLLISGANVLTF. CDR3 nucleotides: TGTGCCAGCAGCCGCACCGGGACAGGGGGATTGTTAATCTCTGGGGCCAACGTCCTGACTTTC.

There are many counts of this clonotype. The rearrangement links TRBV20-1 to TRBJ2-1; 12 nucleotides agree with TRBD2. The germline V gene encodes CDR1 DFQATT and CDR2 SNEGSKA (reference sequence). Losses at the gene ends were 4 bases for V and 8 bases for J; bases not matched to a gene: 6. The CDR3 is 14 residues long. In DNA form, the CDR3 reads TGCAGTGCTATTAGGCTAGCGGGGGGGGATGAGCAGTTCTTC. It translates to CSAIRLAGGDEQFF.

This clonotype was observed many times. The J gene is TRBJ1-5, the V gene TRBV7-2, with 7 bases aligning to TRBD1. Germline V CDR1 and CDR2: SGHTA, FQGNSA. V shed 5 bases, J shed 2 bases, and the junction held 3 bases outside the gene matches. The CDR3 runs 14 residues. The CDR3 DNA reads TGTGCCAGCAGCCTCGGACAGGGCAATCAGCCCCAGCATTTT. Encoded protein: CASSLGQGNQPQHF. The whole variable domain, filled in from reference TRBV7-2 and TRBJ1-5, reads GAGVSQSPSNKVTEKGKDVELRCDPISGHTALYWYRQSLGQGLEFLIYFQGNSAPDKSGLPSDRFSAERTGGSVSTLTIQRTQQEDSAVYLCASSLGQGNQPQHFGDGTRLSIL.

This clonotype was detected only a few times. The chain recombines TRBV9 with TRBJ2-3; D remains ambiguous. The CDR3 contains 13 residues. Deletions cut 0 bases from V and 0 bases from J, with 2 bases between. The germline V gene has CDR1 SGDLS and CDR2 YYNGEE. The CDR3 DNA is TGTGCCAGCAGCGTAGACAGCACAGATACGCAGTATTTT. Protein product: CASSVDSTDTQYF.

This clonotype was recorded at least ten times. The chain has TRBV7-9 and TRBJ1-2; 11 bases line up with TRBD1. CDR3 length equals 11 residues. Germline V gene data show CDR1 as SEHNR and CDR2 as FQNEAQ (reference sequence). Germline trimming cut 10 bases from V and 9 bases from J; bases unmatched to any gene: 4. Here the CDR3 reads CAIGTGGSYTF. As DNA, the CDR3 is TGTGCCATCGGGACAGGGGGAAGCTACACCTTC.

The chain links TRBV18 to TRBJ2-7; TRBD2 is a possible D gene (5 bases). From germline, CDR1 is KGHSH and CDR2 LQKENI. The CDR3 is 13 residues long. V was pared by 8 bases and J by 3 bases, with 14 bases between. The CDR3 DNA reads as TGTGCCAGCCTCGCCCCCGGGGACTACGAGCAGTACTTC. Its protein is CASLAPGDYEQYF.

This clonotype was found many times. V gene TRBV7-9 combines with J gene TRBJ2-2; a possible D gene is TRBD1 (6 bases). Germline V gene lookup returns CDR1 SEHNR and CDR2 FQNEAQ (reference sequence). The CDR3 has 14 amino acids. The ends were cut back, 3 bases at V and 6 bases at J, with 11 bases in the middle. CDR3: CASSLRGSSGELFF. The DNA of the CDR3 is TGTGCCAGCAGCTTGAGGGGGTCGTCCGGGGAGCTGTTTTTT.

This sequence joins TRBV12-3 or TRBV12-4 and TRBJ2-7; D is ambiguous. V lost 7 bases and J lost 1, with 14 bases in between. The CDR3 totals 14 residues. CDR3 coding DNA: TGTGCCAGCACCATCCAGGCCGTTTCCTACGAGCAGTACTTC. It codes for CASTIQAVSYEQYF.